The 12 T cell receptor beta chains below all came from one sample that was sequenced in a study of CD4 T cells in relation to SARS-CoV-2 and coronaviruses. Generated by immunoSEQ multiplex PCR, the TCRdb table keeps only in-frame clones and is missing some. The sample lists approximately 41,000 clones; about three quarters were seen once. These receptors' targets are unknown. Sequencing used memory CD4+ T cells from PBMCs, cultured in vitro. The receptors here all came from an adult with COVID-19.

The chain joins TRBV18 to TRBJ2-7, with D unclear. The CDR3 totals 12 residues. V was clipped by 5 bases and J by 4 bases, with 9 bases between them. Germline loops: CDR1 KGHSH, CDR2 LQKENI. CDR3 residues: CASSGDGYEQYF. The CDR3 bases are TGTGCCAGCTCAGGCGACGGTTACGAGCAGTACTTC.

The genes are TRBV6-6 and TRBJ1-3, with D maybe TRBD1 (5 bases). This CDR3 region has 12 residues. From germline, CDR1 is MNHNY and CDR2 SVGAGI (reference sequence). V was trimmed by 9 bases and J by 4 bases, leaving 10 bases between them. This CDR3 reads CASGGEGNTIYF. The CDR3 DNA follows: TGTGCCAGTGGGGGGGAGGGAAACACCATATATTTT.

The V call is TRBV7-9, the J call TRBJ1-2; perhaps TRBD1 as D (5 bases). CDR1 is SEHNR and CDR2 is FQNEAQ in the germline V gene (reference sequence). Trimming took 5 bases from V and 4 from J, leaving 11 bases between them. The CDR3 runs 13 residues. The CDR3, as DNA: TGTGCCAGCAGCCAGACAGCCCCCTATGGCTACACCTTC. Its protein product is CASSQTAPYGYTF. The whole variable domain, filled in from reference TRBV7-9 and TRBJ1-2, reads DTGVSQNPRHKITKRGQNVTFRCDPISEHNRLYWYRQTLGQGPEFLTYFQNEAQLEKSRLLSDRFSAERPKGSFSTLEIQRTEQGDSAMYLCASSQTAPYGYTFGSGTRLTVV.

The V gene is TRBV19, the J gene TRBJ2-2, with D unclear. The CDR3 length is 12 residues. The germline V gene has CDR1 LNHDA and CDR2 SQIVND (reference sequence). The germline V and J ends were trimmed by 5 bases and 8 bases, with 9 bases remaining between them. In DNA form, the CDR3 reads TGTGCCAGTAGTGAAATCTCAGGGGAGCTGTTTTTT. Translating gives CASSEISGELFF.

The chain carries TRBV10-3 and TRBJ2-1; 12 bases match TRBD2. Germline V CDR1 and CDR2: ENHRY, SYGVKD. CDR3 length: 13 residues. The junction had 1 base not matched to a gene; V was cut back by 10 bases and J by 3 bases. Here the CDR3 reads CATTSGGYNEQFF. Here the CDR3 DNA reads TGTGCCACGACTAGCGGGGGCTACAATGAGCAGTTCTTC.

The genes are TRBV7-9 and TRBJ2-3; the D gene is possibly TRBD1 (5 bases). Trimming removed 2 bases at V and 4 bases at J, with 22 bases between. The CDR3 runs 18 residues. CDR1 is SEHNR and CDR2 is FQNEAQ in the germline V gene (reference sequence). In nucleotides, the CDR3 is TGTGCCAGCAGCTTACAAACATACAGGATGCGTGGGGCAGATACGCAGTATTTT. It encodes CASSLQTYRMRGADTQYF.

J is TRBJ2-2 and V is TRBV19; perhaps TRBD2 as D (5 bases). CDR1 and CDR2 from the germline V gene are LNHDA and SQIVND (reference sequence). Trimming left V 4 bases short and J 4 bases short, with 13 bases between. This CDR3 is 15 amino acids long. The CDR3: CASSNTGSGTGELFF. CDR3 DNA sequence: TGTGCCAGTAGTAATACGGGATCGGGCACCGGGGAGCTGTTTTTT.

This rearrangement joins TRBV28 to TRBJ1-4, with D possibly matching TRBD1 (6 bases). The CDR3 totals 14 residues. The V and J ends lost 5 bases and 4 bases respectively, with 11 bases between them. CDR1 is MDHEN, CDR2 SYDVKM, per germline. CDR3 sequence (DNA): TGTGCCAGCAGTATGCAGGGGATTAATGAAAAACTGTTTTTT. Translated, it gives CASSMQGINEKLFF.

The rearrangement uses TRBV28 and TRBJ2-3; TRBD1 is a possible D gene (5 bases). Trimming took 8 bases from V and 7 from J, leaving 13 bases between them. Germline loops: CDR1 MDHEN, CDR2 SYDVKM. There are 12 residues in the CDR3. This CDR3 reads CASGQGPNTQYF. The CDR3 DNA reads TGTGCCAGCGGCCAGGGCCCCAATACGCAGTATTTT.

The chain employs TRBV20-1 and TRBJ1-6; possibly TRBD1 for D (6 bases). The V and J ends lost 3 bases and 6 bases respectively, with 12 bases between them. Germline values: CDR1 DFQATT, CDR2 SNEGSKA (reference sequence). The CDR3 spans 14 residues. The CDR3 DNA reads as TGCAGTGCTAGTCTAGGGGGTCCTAATTCACCCCTCCACTTT. Translation gives CSASLGGPNSPLHF.

This clone was picked up one time. This chain joins TRBV18 and TRBJ2-7; maybe TRBD2 (6 bases). The CDR3 has 16 amino acids. Germline assignment: CDR1 KGHSH and CDR2 LQKENI. Trimming pared 1 base from V and 6 bases from J, leaving 19 bases between. DNA for the CDR3: TGTGCCAGCTCACCACGGTCCCGGGACGGGAGTTTCGAGCAGTACTTC. This codes for CASSPRSRDGSFEQYF.

The chain uses TRBV15 and TRBJ2-7; D possibly matches TRBD1 or TRBD2 (7 bases each). This CDR3 has 16 amino acids. Between the trimmed V and J ends, which lost 0 bases and 0 bases, there was a span of 12 bases. CDR1 is LNHNV, CDR2 YYDKDF, per germline (reference sequence). Written as DNA, the CDR3 is TGTGCCACCAGCAGAGAGGGGGGGGACAGCTCCTACGAGCAGTACTTC. Amino acid sequence: CATSREGGDSSYEQYF.